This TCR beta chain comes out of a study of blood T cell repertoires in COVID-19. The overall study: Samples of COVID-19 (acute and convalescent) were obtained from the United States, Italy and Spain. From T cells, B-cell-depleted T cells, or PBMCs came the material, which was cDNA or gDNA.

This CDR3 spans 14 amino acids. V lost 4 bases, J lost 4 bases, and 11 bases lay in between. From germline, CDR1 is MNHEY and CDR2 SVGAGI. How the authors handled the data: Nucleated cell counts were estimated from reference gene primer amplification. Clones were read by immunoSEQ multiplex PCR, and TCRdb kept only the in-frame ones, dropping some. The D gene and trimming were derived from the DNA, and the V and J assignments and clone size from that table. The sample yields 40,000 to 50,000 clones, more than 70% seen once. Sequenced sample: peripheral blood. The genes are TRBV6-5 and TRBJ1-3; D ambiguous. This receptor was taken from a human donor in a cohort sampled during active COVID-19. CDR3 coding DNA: TGTGCCAGCAGTTTGGCGGGGATCGGAAACACCATATATTTT. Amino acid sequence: CASSLAGIGNTIYF.